Listed below are T cell receptor beta chains from one sample, sequenced in a study of graft-versus-host responses after intestinal transplantation. Clones were read by immunoSEQ multiplex PCR, and TCRdb kept only the in-frame ones, dropping some. Of roughly 120,000 clones listed, approximately 90% are singletons. No antigen has been identified for these receptors. The sample was unstimulated CD4+ T cells sorted from spleen or lymph node cells, taken before transplant. Receptor source: a human donor who was the organ donor for an intestinal transplant. Each CDR3 is given with its conserved first and last residue. D genes are given only for firm matches. Some rows mark clone size as missing; the rest say once, few, many or name a class of expanded clone.

J gene,D gene,clone size,V gene,CDR3 protein,CDR3 DNA
TRBJ2-3,.,.,TRBV5-1,CASSDGGPDTQYF,TGCGCCAGCAGCGATGGGGGACCAGATACGCAGTATTTT
TRBJ2-4,TRBD2,.,TRBV6-6,CASSSLAGVMNIQYF,TGTGCCAGCAGTTCTCTAGCGGGAGTCATGAACATTCAGTACTTC
TRBJ1-1,.,.,TRBV7-9,CASSLKGRDEAFF,TGTGCCAGCAGCTTAAAGGGGAGAGATGAAGCTTTCTTT
TRBJ2-7,TRBD2,.,TRBV5-1,CASSILAGGGYEQYF,TGCGCCAGCAGCATACTAGCGGGAGGGGGCTACGAGCAGTACTTC
TRBJ2-1,TRBD2,.,TRBV5-1,CASSWPGLASYNEQFF,TGCGCCAGCAGCTGGCCGGGACTAGCATCCTACAATGAGCAGTTCTTC
TRBJ1-5,.,.,TRBV4-1,CASSLSGDQPQHF,TGCGCCAGCAGCCTTTCAGGGGACCAGCCCCAGCATTTT
TRBJ1-2,.,.,TRBV15,CATSRENRVNYGYTF,TGTGCCACCAGCAGAGAGAATAGGGTTAACTATGGCTACACCTTC
TRBJ2-3,.,.,TRBV7-2,CASSLAGTGADTQYF,TGTGCCAGCAGCTTAGCGGGGACCGGGGCAGATACGCAGTATTTT
TRBJ2-1,.,once,TRBV7-2,CASSLFGPPSSYNEQFF,TGTGCCAGCAGCTTATTTGGCCCCCCGAGCTCCTACAATGAGCAGTTCTTC
TRBJ2-2,TRBD2,.,TRBV19,CASSKGLAGGPNTGELFF,TGTGCCAGTAGTAAGGGACTAGCGGGAGGTCCTAACACCGGGGAGCTGTTTTTT
TRBJ2-5,.,once,TRBV7-2,CASSLGGRSPWETQYF,TGTGCCAGCAGCCTGGGCGGACGGAGTCCTTGGGAGACCCAGTACTTC
TRBJ2-7,.,.,TRBV11-2,CASSFSAVHEQYF,TGTGCCAGCAGCTTCTCCGCGGTCCACGAGCAGTACTTC
TRBJ1-2,.,.,TRBV28,CASSLASRRMGYTF,TGTGCCAGCAGTTTAGCTTCTCGCAGGATGGGCTACACCTTC
TRBJ1-1,TRBD1,.,TRBV30,CAWSKGQGFEAFF,TGTGCCTGGAGTAAGGGACAGGGCTTTGAAGCTTTCTTT
TRBJ1-5,.,.,TRBV4-1,CASSQERDQPQHF,TGCGCCAGCAGCCAAGAAAGGGATCAGCCCCAGCATTTT
TRBJ1-5,.,.,TRBV4-1,CASSQEGMGRPQHF,TGCGCCAGCAGCCAAGAGGGGATGGGAAGGCCCCAGCATTTT
TRBJ2-3,.,.,TRBV7-2,CASSPQVGLTDTQYF,TGTGCCAGCAGCCCTCAAGTCGGCCTCACAGATACGCAGTATTTT
TRBJ2-7,.,once,TRBV28,CASSRPGVAYEQYF,TGTGCCAGCAGTCGCCCTGGGGTGGCCTACGAGCAGTACTTC
TRBJ1-2,TRBD1,.,TRBV19,CASSIQAGTGGDGYTF,TGTGCCAGTAGTATTCAAGCCGGGACAGGGGGCGATGGCTACACCTTC
TRBJ2-5,.,.,TRBV5-8,CASSLETQYF,TGTGCCAGCAGCTTGGAGACCCAGTACTTC
TRBJ2-7,.,.,TRBV6-1,CASTTWGSYEQYF,TGTGCCAGCACCACGTGGGGATCCTACGAGCAGTACTTC
TRBJ2-1,.,.,TRBV5-1,CASSLWLANGEQFF,TGCGCCAGCAGCTTGTGGCTAGCCAACGGTGAGCAGTTCTTC
TRBJ1-2,.,.,TRBV11-2,CASSLLTGEDYGYTF,TGTGCCAGCAGCTTATTAACTGGGGAAGACTATGGCTACACCTTC
TRBJ1-2,.,.,TRBV7-9,CASSLVNYGYTF,TGTGCCAGCAGCTTAGTTAACTATGGCTACACCTTC
TRBJ1-2,.,few,TRBV5-6,CASSLLQGRYGYTF,TGTGCCAGCAGCTTGTTACAGGGAAGGTATGGCTACACCTTC
TRBJ1-4,TRBD1,.,TRBV2,CASRDRATNEKLFF,TGTGCCAGCAGGGACAGGGCAACTAATGAAAAACTGTTTTTT
TRBJ1-2,.,.,TRBV9,CASSVGGGPLYGYTF,TGTGCCAGCAGCGTAGGTGGGGGCCCCCTCTATGGCTACACCTTC
TRBJ2-3,TRBD2,.,TRBV10-3,CAILAGVEDTQYF,TGTGCCATCCTAGCGGGAGTTGAAGATACGCAGTATTTT
TRBJ1-3,.,.,TRBV18,CASSPGLSGNTIYF,TGTGCCAGCTCGCCGGGCCTCTCTGGAAACACCATATATTTT
TRBJ1-5,.,.,TRBV5-5,CASRPGQTNQPQHF,TGTGCCAGCAGGCCCGGACAGACCAATCAGCCCCAGCATTTT
TRBJ2-7,.,.,TRBV7-2,CASSSWGRGGDEQYF,TGTGCCAGCAGCTCTTGGGGGAGAGGAGGTGACGAGCAGTACTTC
TRBJ1-3,.,few,TRBV7-9,CASRGGTGNTIYF,TGTGCCAGCAGGGGCGGCACTGGAAACACCATATATTTT
TRBJ2-1,TRBD2,.,TRBV9,CASSVGLAAYNEQFF,TGTGCCAGCAGCGTAGGCCTAGCGGCTTACAATGAGCAGTTCTTC
TRBJ1-5,.,.,TRBV6-1,CASRDSNQPQHF,TGTGCCAGCAGAGATAGCAATCAGCCCCAGCATTTT
TRBJ2-1,TRBD2,.,TRBV18,CASSTSGSSYNEQFF,TGTGCCAGCTCAACTAGCGGGAGCTCCTACAATGAGCAGTTCTTC
TRBJ1-1,.,once,TRBV2,CASRREGEAFF,TGTGCCAGCCGCAGGGAGGGCGAAGCTTTCTTT
TRBJ2-5,TRBD2,once,TRBV5-5,CASRWAGGQETQYF,TGTGCCAGCAGGTGGGCGGGAGGGCAAGAGACCCAGTACTTC
TRBJ2-7,.,.,TRBV15,CATSRDRGRSYEQYF,TGTGCCACCAGCAGAGATCGGGGCAGATCCTACGAGCAGTACTTC
TRBJ1-1,.,.,TRBV6-6,CASSYSGDEREAFF,TGTGCCAGCAGTTACTCTGGGGATGAACGGGAAGCTTTCTTT